The 3 T cell receptor beta chains below all came from one sample that was sequenced in a study of cytomegalovirus exposure and HLA in healthy donors (dated by TCRdb to the late 2010s). Library preparation employed the immunoSEQ multiplex PCR assay. In TCRdb, the immuneACCESS table is reduced to in-frame sequences with V and J assigned. These tables do not hold every clone; where another copy was compared, an unresolved V gene accounts for under half, and the others remain unexplained. The table for this sample lists 100,000 to 150,000 clones; 95% to 97% of them were counted only once. The ten top clones hold about 1.7% of the sample. Material: PBMCs. All receptors come from a man between 18 and 35 years old in good health and CMV-seronegative.

The chain joins TRBV5-1 to TRBJ2-2, with 10 positions matching TRBD2. This CDR3 comprises 17 residues. The germline V gene encodes CDR1 SGHRS and CDR2 YFSETQ. The trim removed 2 bases at V and 2 bases at J, leaving 6 bases unmatched. CDR3 sequence: CASSFPSGRGNTGELFF. CDR3 nucleotides: TGCGCCAGCAGCTTCCCTAGCGGGAGAGGTAACACCGGGGAGCTGTTTTTT.

The gene calls are TRBV9 and TRBJ2-2; no reliable D call. This CDR3 region has 12 residues. Germline CDR1 reads SGDLS; CDR2 reads YYNGEE. With 6 bases removed from V and 4 bases from J, the gap between germline ends came to 7 bases. In DNA, the CDR3 is TGTGCCAGCACCAGTGGCACCGGGGAGCTGTTTTTT. As protein: CASTSGTGELFF.

The CDR3 spells CASRPGEDTQYF. The CDR3 DNA sequence: TGTGCCAGCAGACCCGGAGAGGATACGCAGTATTTT. The chain carries TRBV25-1 and TRBJ2-3; D ambiguous. V gave up 6 bases and J gave up 6 bases, with 10 bases separating them. The V gene's germline CDR1 is MGHDK and CDR2 SYGVNS. This CDR3 is built from 12 residues.